This TCR beta chain was captured in a study of blood T cell repertoires in COVID-19. Study at large: From T cells, B-cell-depleted T cells, or PBMCs came the material, which was cDNA or gDNA.

Losses at the gene ends were 1 base for V and 2 bases for J; bases not matched to a gene: 4. CDR3 length equals 16 residues. Germline CDR1 reads LNHDA; CDR2 reads SQIVND (reference sequence). Per the original data handling: Amplification from reference gene primers served as the basis for estimated nucleated cell counts. Measured with immunoSEQ multiplex PCR; TCRdb has only the in-frame clones, and not every one. That table furnishes V, J and clone size, whereas the DNA furnished D and trimming. The sample lists 310,000 or so clones, around 90% occurring once. The chain has TRBV19 and TRBJ1-5; 8 bases map to TRBD1. The source is a woman between 35 and 50 years old who had recovered from COVID-19. Sequencing used PBMCs or T cells enriched from blood (not recorded which). The CDR3 region is CASSIVPGQGNQPQHF. As DNA, the CDR3 is TGTGCCAGTAGTATAGTCCCGGGACAGGGCAATCAGCCCCAGCATTTT. Filled out from reference TRBV19 and TRBJ1-5, the complete variable domain reads DGGITQSPKYLFRKEGQNVTLSCEQNLNHDAMYWYRQDPGQGLRLIYYSQIVNDFQKGDIAEGYSVSREKKESFPLTVTSAQKNPTAFYLCASSIVPGQGNQPQHFGDGTRLSIL.